Shown below are 19 T cell receptor beta chains from a single sample sequenced in a study of T cell repertoires in cytomegalovirus infection. These TCRs' antigens remain unknown. TCRdb reprocessed the reads via MiXCR and lists one record per CDR3 protein. The sample carries about 890,000 distinct CDR3 sequences, around a third recorded once. The sequenced sample was cultured CD8+ T cells from PBMCs, obtained from culture after CMV antigen stimulation. The receptors were gathered from a human donor in good health (CMV status not recorded). Some clones in this sample may be carry-over from other donors' samples.

In its sample, this clonotype was seen a few times. This chain uses TRBV27 with TRBJ1-4, with TRBD1 matching 7 bases. The CDR3 is made up of 15 amino acids. Germline-derived CDR1 and CDR2 are MNHEY and SMNVEV (reference sequence). V shed 5 bases, J shed 8 bases, and the junction held 11 bases outside the gene matches. CDR3 nucleotides: TGTGCCAGCAGTCCAAGACAGGGAGGTGGAGAAAAACTGTTTTTT. Encoded protein: CASSPRQGGGEKLFF.

This clonotype came up a few times. The gene calls are TRBV5-6 and TRBJ2-7; D is perhaps TRBD1 (6 bases). Germline loops: CDR1 SGHDT, CDR2 YYEEEE. The CDR3 totals 12 residues. Trimming took 4 bases from V and 4 from J, leaving 9 bases between them. Here the CDR3 DNA reads TGTGCCAGCAGCGCGGACAGATACGAGCAGTACGTC. Amino acid sequence: CASSADRYEQYV.

The chain recombines TRBV4-1 with TRBJ1-3; no clear D. This CDR3 comprises 16 residues. Germline-derived CDR1 and CDR2 are MGHRA and YSYEKL. V lost 1 base and J 1 base, leaving 11 bases between the germline ends. Here the CDR3 DNA reads TGCGCCAGCAGCCAAGCCCCCTTCGAATCTGGAAACACCATATATTTT. Protein sequence: CASSQAPFESGNTIYF.

This clonotype has more than one count but fewer than ten. The chain has TRBV4-1 and TRBJ1-2, with 9 bases matching TRBD1. Germline loops: CDR1 MGHRA, CDR2 YSYEKL. The CDR3 totals 17 residues. Germline trimming cut 4 bases from V and 4 bases from J; bases unmatched to any gene: 13. This CDR3 reads CASSRGTGMEGLYGYTF. The CDR3 region has the DNA TGCGCCAGCAGCCGTGGGACAGGGATGGAGGGCCTCTATGGCTACACCTTC.

CDR3 coding DNA: TGTGCCAGCAGCGTAGGGGGTAGCGGGGGGGCGGATACGCAGTATTTT. Translating gives CASSVGGSGGADTQYF. The rearrangement joins TRBV9 to TRBJ2-3, with 11 bases identical to TRBD2. Germline lookup yields CDR1 SGDLS and CDR2 YYNGEE. The CDR3 runs 16 residues. Trimming at V came to 0 bases and at J to 6 bases, leaving 6 bases not matched to a gene.

This clonotype was found once. A clone one base away is much larger, so this may be a read error. This sequence joins TRBV7-9 and TRBJ1-2; D perhaps matches TRBD1 (5 bases). The germline V gene has CDR1 SEHNR and CDR2 FQNEAQ (reference sequence). This CDR3 contains 14 residues. V was cut by 5 bases and J by 0 bases, with 10 bases left in between. The CDR3 nucleotides are TGTGCCAGCAGCGGGGACGTTACTAACTATGGCTACACCTTC. As protein: CASSGDVTNYGYTF.

This clonotype has more than one count but fewer than ten. The V gene is TRBV6-1, the J gene TRBJ1-1; no clear D. This CDR3 is built from 17 residues. With 3 bases removed from V and 6 bases from J, the gap between germline ends came to 23 bases. Germline CDR1 and CDR2: MNHNS and SASEGT. The CDR3 loop reads CASSEDTRTGWVAEAFF. CDR3 nucleotide sequence: TGTGCCAGCAGTGAGGATACAAGGACGGGGTGGGTTGCTGAAGCTTTCTTT.

The CDR3 DNA is TGTGCCAGCAGGGCCTTCGAAAGTTCCGGGTCCCCTGAGGAAAAACTGTTTTTT. Amino acid sequence: CASRAFESSGSPEEKLFF. V gene TRBV6-6 combines with J gene TRBJ1-4; D is undetermined. Germline values: CDR1 MNHNY, CDR2 SVGAGI (reference sequence). The CDR3 totals 18 residues. With 6 bases removed from V and 8 bases from J, the gap between germline ends came to 28 bases.

This sequence joins TRBV5-4 and TRBJ1-1; D may be TRBD1 (5 bases). The CDR3 has 14 residues. With 4 bases removed from V and 6 bases from J, the gap between germline ends came to 16 bases. Per germline, CDR1 SGHNT and CDR2 YYREEE (reference sequence). In DNA, the CDR3 is TGTGCCAGCAGCGGGGACGGACTGGGGTCTGAAGCTTTCTTT. This codes for CASSGDGLGSEAFF.

The chain links TRBV7-6 to TRBJ2-2; 15 nucleotides agree with TRBD2. Germline CDR1 is SGHVS and CDR2 is FNYEAQ. This CDR3 contains 19 residues. Trimming removed 3 bases from V and 7 bases from J; junction bases left unmatched: 12. The CDR3 loop reads CASSLIGTSGGPVDGELFF. The CDR3, as DNA: TGTGCCAGCAGCTTGATCGGGACTAGCGGGGGGCCTGTGGACGGGGAGCTGTTTTTT.

This clonotype was recorded many times. The chain employs TRBV5-4 and TRBJ2-7; 11 nucleotides match TRBD2. CDR3 size: 15 residues. J was trimmed by 0 bases and V by 4 bases; bases with no gene match: 3. From germline, CDR1 is SGHNT and CDR2 YYREEE (reference sequence). CDR3 sequence: CASSAGLAVSYEQYF. CDR3 in DNA: TGTGCCAGCAGCGCGGGACTAGCGGTCTCCTACGAGCAGTACTTC.

V gene TRBV20-1 combines with J gene TRBJ1-6; 7 bases are shared with TRBD1. Germline V gene lookup returns CDR1 DFQATT and CDR2 SNEGSKA (reference sequence). This CDR3 comprises 16 residues. V dropped 0 bases and J dropped 5; count of bases not matched to a gene: 7. The CDR3 protein is CSARDGYRGHNSPLHF. In DNA form, the CDR3 reads TGCAGTGCTAGAGATGGATACAGGGGCCATAATTCACCCCTCCACTTT.

The chain is built from TRBV11-2 and TRBJ1-1; D ambiguous. The CDR3 sequence is 14 residues long. Germline-derived CDR1 and CDR2 are SGHAT and FQNNGV. Trimming took off 3 bases at V and 2 bases at J, with 10 bases between the two ends. In DNA, the CDR3 is TGTGCCAGCAGCTTTAGGGAGATTAACACTGAAGCTTTCTTT. The encoded protein is CASSFREINTEAFF.

Turning to this clonotype: At one end the junction does not follow the germline gene, possibly because of a read error. This chain connects TRBV6-6 to TRBJ1-1, with D perhaps TRBD1 (5 bases). The germline V gene has CDR1 MNHNY and CDR2 SVGAGI (reference sequence). CDR3 size: 14 residues. Here the CDR3 reads CASIYSQGGTEAFF. The CDR3, as DNA: TGTGCCAGCATTTACTCCCAGGGCGGCACTGAAGCTTTCTTT.

The rearrangement joins TRBV7-9 to TRBJ1-4; D gene uncertain. Trimming removed 4 bases from V and 6 bases from J, with 12 bases in between. The CDR3 contains 14 residues. In germline, CDR1 is SEHNR, CDR2 FQNEAQ (reference sequence). The CDR3 here is CASSYPYEDEKLFF. DNA of the CDR3: TGTGCCAGCAGCTACCCATACGAGGATGAAAAACTGTTTTTT.

For the CDR3, the DNA is TGTGCCAGCAGTTTACGGCAGGCTCGGGATGGCTACACCTTC. Translating gives CASSLRQARDGYTF. The J gene is TRBJ1-2, the V gene TRBV27; D call uncertain. Trimming stripped 2 bases from V and 6 bases from J, with 13 bases between. The germline CDR1 and CDR2 sequences are MNHEY and SMNVEV (reference sequence). The CDR3 extends over 14 amino acids.

This clonotype showed up just once. A read error may explain this, as a much larger clone is one base away. The chain combines TRBV19 with TRBJ2-2; D is perhaps TRBD1 (6 bases). The CDR3 covers 13 residues. Germline CDR1 and CDR2: LNHDA and SQIVND (reference sequence). CDR3 region: CVSRAGTYGELFF. Written as DNA, the CDR3 is TGTGTCAGTAGAGCCGGGACATACGGGGAGCTGTTTTTT. Looking up the rest from reference TRBV19 and TRBJ2-2 gives the full variable domain: DGGITQSPKYLFRKEGQNVTLSCEQNLNHDAMYWYRQDPGQGLRLIYYSQIVNDFQKGDIAEGYSVSREKKESFPLTVTSAQKNPTAFYLCVSRAGTYGELFFGEGSRLTVL.

V is TRBV4-3 and J is TRBJ2-2; 8 bases align to TRBD1. Looked up from germline, CDR1 is LGHNA and CDR2 is YSLEER. V lost 2 bases, J lost 3 bases, and 11 bases stayed unmatched. This CDR3 has 18 amino acids. The CDR3 loop is CASSQPPPGQDYTGELFF. CDR3 nucleotides: TGCGCCAGCAGCCAACCGCCTCCGGGACAGGACTACACCGGGGAGCTGTTTTTT.

This clonotype was recorded a few times. The chain joins TRBV12-3 or TRBV12-4 to TRBJ1-5, with TRBD1 identical over 7 bases. The junction had 13 bases not matched to a gene; V was cut back by 5 bases and J by 6 bases. The CDR3 has 16 amino acids. This CDR3 is CASSPPGYRDSQPQHF. The CDR3 DNA sequence: TGTGCCAGCAGTCCCCCCGGGTACAGGGACAGTCAGCCCCAGCATTTT.